Listed below are T cell receptor beta chains from one sample, sequenced in a study of read filtering for tumor transcriptome and immune sequencing. Via MiXCR, TCRdb re-called the reads, giving one row per CDR3 protein. The sample lists roughly 130,000 distinct CDR3 sequences, 13% occurring once. The sample was a population of CD138-negative cells sorted from bone marrow. The receptor set was obtained from a donor at least 40 years old with multiple myeloma. CDR3s include the opening cysteine and the closing phenylalanine or tryptophan. D genes are given only for firm matches. A row's size may be missing; if present it is once, few, many or a size class.

TRBJ2-2	NA	TRBV27	NA	CASSLDTLGTGELFF	TGTGCCAGCAGTTTAGACACCTTAGGGACCGGGGAGCTGTTTTTT
TRBJ1-2	NA	TRBV3-1	NA	CASSQAFSNYGYTF	TGTGCCAGCAGCCAAGCTTTCTCTAACTATGGCTACACCTTC
TRBJ2-7	NA	TRBV6-1	many	CASSERAQREQYF	TGTGCCAGCAGTGAAAGGGCACAACGGGAGCAGTACTTC
TRBJ2-5	TRBD2	TRBV5-1	many	CASSFSGDPQETQYF	TGCGCCAGCAGCTTTAGCGGGGACCCTCAAGAGACCCAGTACTTC
TRBJ2-1	NA	TRBV6-5	many	CASRREEEQFF	TGTGCCAGCAGACGAGAGGAAGAGCAGTTCTTC
TRBJ2-6	NA	TRBV7-6	many	CASSVTGPVLTF	TGTGCCAGCAGCGTTACAGGACCAGTCCTGACTTTC
TRBJ2-1	NA	TRBV7-2	many	CAGAMGPYNEQFF	TGTGCCGGAGCTATGGGGCCCTACAATGAGCAGTTCTTC
TRBJ1-6	NA	TRBV11-2	many	CASSLDAAGVGDSPLHF	TGTGCCAGCAGCTTAGATGCGGCAGGGGTAGGGGATTCACCCCTCCACTTT
TRBJ2-3	NA	TRBV3-1	many	CASSQTGDTQYF	TGTGCCAGCAGCCAGACTGGAGATACGCAGTATTTT
TRBJ2-5	TRBD1	TRBV7-2	NA	CASSLRRTGTGGETQYF	TGTGCCAGCAGCTTAAGGCGCACCGGGACAGGAGGGGAGACCCAGTACTTC
TRBJ1-1	NA	TRBV7-9	many	CASTRGVNTEAFF	TGTGCCAGCACCAGGGGAGTGAACACTGAAGCTTTCTTT
TRBJ2-7	TRBD1	TRBV6-6	NA	CASRGQGSSYEQYF	TGTGCCAGCAGGGGACAGGGATCCTCCTACGAGCAGTACTTC
TRBJ1-5	TRBD1	TRBV15	NA	CATSRDLAGGWNQPQHF	TGTGCCACCAGCAGAGATCTAGCAGGGGGGTGGAATCAGCCCCAGCATTTT
TRBJ1-2	NA	TRBV6-5	many	CASNSRGAGYTF	TGTGCCAGCAATTCCCGGGGGGCCGGCTACACCTTC
TRBJ1-5	NA	TRBV10-3	few	CAISDRRDDQPQHF	TGTGCCATCAGTGACAGGAGAGACGATCAGCCCCAGCATTTT
TRBJ2-1	NA	TRBV5-4	many	CASSLTGSDEQFF	TGTGCCAGCAGCTTGACCGGAAGCGATGAGCAGTTCTTC
TRBJ2-2	NA	TRBV12-3/TRBV12-4	many	CASRPGTNTGELFF	TGTGCCAGCAGACCCGGTACGAACACCGGGGAGCTGTTTTTT
TRBJ1-1	NA	TRBV28	NA	CAGSPPGLNTEAFF	TGTGCCGGCAGTCCCCCAGGTCTGAACACTGAAGCTTTCTTT
TRBJ2-3	NA	TRBV6-6	many	CASRTGAPATDTQYF	TGTGCCAGCAGAACCGGGGCCCCCGCCACAGATACGCAGTATTTT
TRBJ1-1	TRBD1	TRBV20-1	many	CSARQGWSTEAFF	TGCAGTGCCCGACAGGGCTGGAGTACTGAAGCTTTCTTT
TRBJ2-5	TRBD1	TRBV7-9	NA	CASSLLLLTGKKQETQYF	TGTGCCAGCAGCTTACTTCTACTGACAGGGAAAAAACAAGAGACCCAGTACTTC
TRBJ1-5	NA	TRBV19	many	CASSFRGPFLQNSNQPQHF	TGTGCCAGTAGTTTCAGGGGCCCCTTCCTCCAAAATAGCAATCAGCCCCAGCATTTT
TRBJ1-2	NA	TRBV12-3/TRBV12-4	many	CASSLAPDVGTYGYTF	TGTGCCAGCAGTTTAGCTCCGGACGTCGGAACCTATGGCTACACCTTC
TRBJ1-4	NA	TRBV7-9	NA	CANSLGTGTTNERLFF	TGTGCCAACAGCTTAGGTACAGGGACAACTAATGAAAGACTGTTTTTT
TRBJ2-1	NA	TRBV4-1	many	CASSQPPPGESSYNEQFF	TGCGCCAGCAGCCAACCTCCCCCGGGGGAAAGTTCCTACAATGAGCAGTTCTTC
TRBJ2-1	TRBD2	TRBV20-1	many	CSAGAGGPSTEQFF	TGCAGTGCTGGAGCGGGAGGGCCATCGACTGAGCAGTTCTTC
TRBJ2-2	TRBD2	TRBV7-8	few	CASSVLAGVTGELFF	TGTGCCAGCAGCGTTCTAGCGGGAGTCACCGGGGAGCTGTTTTTT
TRBJ2-3	TRBD1	TRBV10-3	NA	CAISTGTGRTDTQYF	TGTGCCATCAGCACCGGGACAGGGCGCACAGATACGCAGTATTTT
TRBJ2-5	NA	TRBV9	many	CASSSQTSRETQYF	TGTGCCAGCAGCTCGCAGACTAGTAGAGAGACCCAGTACTTC
TRBJ2-5	NA	TRBV20-1	many	CSAQPGQIRETQYF	TGCAGTGCCCAACCGGGACAAATAAGGGAGACCCAGTACTTC
TRBJ2-2	TRBD1	TRBV11-2	many	CASSLGRYRGQDTGELFF	TGTGCCAGCAGCTTAGGACGTTACAGGGGGCAGGACACCGGGGAGCTGTTTTTT
TRBJ2-5	NA	TRBV6-1	many	CASSRSQRETQYF	TGTGCCAGCAGCCGGAGCCAGCGAGAGACCCAGTACTTC
TRBJ1-1	NA	TRBV29-1	many	CSVSQGGPEAFF	TGCAGCGTTAGTCAGGGAGGCCCTGAAGCTTTCTTT
TRBJ2-7	TRBD2	TRBV20-1	many	CSAQLLYSGRAIYEQYF	TGCAGTGCGCAACTTCTCTACAGCGGGAGGGCTATATACGAGCAGTACTTC
TRBJ1-2	NA	TRBV3-1	many	CASSPRGEAYGYTF	TGTGCCAGCAGCCCCCGGGGCGAGGCCTATGGCTACACCTTC
TRBJ1-1	NA	TRBV10-2	many	CASREGLNTEAFF	TGCGCCAGCAGGGAGGGCCTGAACACTGAAGCTTTCTTT
TRBJ1-6	TRBD1	TRBV7-9	many	CASSSPPGQGHNSPLHF	TGTGCCAGCAGCTCACCTCCGGGACAGGGACATAATTCACCCCTCCACTTT
TRBJ2-1	TRBD2	TRBV3-1	many	CASSPRLAGDPEQFF	TGTGCCAGCAGCCCCCGCTTAGCGGGAGATCCTGAGCAGTTCTTC
TRBJ2-7	NA	TRBV28	many	CASSSAGLREQYF	TGTGCCAGCAGTTCGGCGGGATTACGGGAGCAGTACTTC